Listed below are T cell receptor beta chains from one sample, sequenced in a study of blood T cell repertoires in COVID-19. The repertoire was sequenced with immunoSEQ multiplex PCR; TCRdb's copy has only in-frame clones and lacks some. The sample consists of 250,000 or so clones, 85% to 95% of them appearing once. Sequencing was performed on PBMCs or T cells enriched from blood (not recorded which). The receptors stem from a man in his forties or fifties who had been exposed to COVID-19. Each CDR3 is given with its conserved first and last residue. Fields, in order: clone size, D gene, CDR3 length, J gene, V gene, CDR3 DNA, CDR3 protein. A D gene is named only where the DNA matches it firmly. For some rows the clone size is stated as once, few or many, or as a class when expanded; others skip it.

clone size: .
D gene: .
CDR3 length: 14
J gene: TRBJ2-1
V gene: TRBV7-9
CDR3 DNA: TGTGCCAGCAGCGAGACAGGCCATCACAATGAGCAGTTCTTC
CDR3 protein: CASSETGHHNEQFF

clone size: .
D gene: .
CDR3 length: 13
J gene: TRBJ1-2
V gene: TRBV3-1/TRBV3-2
CDR3 DNA: TGTGCCAGCAGCCGGAAGGGGGTCGCTGGCTACACCTTC
CDR3 protein: CASSRKGVAGYTF

clone size: .
D gene: .
CDR3 length: 15
J gene: TRBJ1-2
V gene: TRBV11-2
CDR3 DNA: TGTGCCAGCAGCGCCATCAGGGGTAGAGGGTATGGCTACACCTTC
CDR3 protein: CASSAIRGRGYGYTF

clone size: .
D gene: TRBD1
CDR3 length: 14
J gene: TRBJ2-3
V gene: TRBV3-1/TRBV3-2
CDR3 DNA: TGTGCCAGCAGCCAGGGACAGGGAACAGATACGCAGTATTTT
CDR3 protein: CASSQGQGTDTQYF

clone size: .
D gene: .
CDR3 length: 14
J gene: TRBJ2-3
V gene: TRBV4-3
CDR3 DNA: TGCGCCAGCAGCGAGTTCCGGGGTGCGGATACGCAGTATTTT
CDR3 protein: CASSEFRGADTQYF

clone size: once
D gene: .
CDR3 length: 13
J gene: TRBJ1-5
V gene: TRBV27
CDR3 DNA: TGTGCCAGCAGTTTGCAGAGCAATCAGCCCCAGCATTTT
CDR3 protein: CASSLQSNQPQHF

clone size: .
D gene: TRBD2
CDR3 length: 16
J gene: TRBJ2-1
V gene: TRBV18
CDR3 DNA: TGTGCCAGCTCACCCGGGACTAGCGGGAGTCTGATTGAGCAGTTCTTC
CDR3 protein: CASSPGTSGSLIEQFF

clone size: .
D gene: TRBD2
CDR3 length: 13
J gene: TRBJ2-7
V gene: TRBV28
CDR3 DNA: TGTGCCAGCAGTTTTCCCGGGAGGGGCGAGCAGTACTTC
CDR3 protein: CASSFPGRGEQYF

clone size: .
D gene: .
CDR3 length: 14
J gene: TRBJ2-7
V gene: TRBV19
CDR3 DNA: TGTGCCAGTAGTCCCCGGACAGCCTCCTACGAGCAGTACTTC
CDR3 protein: CASSPRTASYEQYF

clone size: once
D gene: TRBD2
CDR3 length: 13
J gene: TRBJ2-1
V gene: TRBV29-1
CDR3 DNA: TGCAGCGTTACCCGGACTAGCGTCAGTGAGCAGTTCTTC
CDR3 protein: CSVTRTSVSEQFF

clone size: .
D gene: TRBD1
CDR3 length: 13
J gene: TRBJ1-5
V gene: TRBV19
CDR3 DNA: TGTGCCAGTAGCCCTACAGGGGGCCAGCCCCAGCATTTT
CDR3 protein: CASSPTGGQPQHF

clone size: .
D gene: .
CDR3 length: 17
J gene: TRBJ1-5
V gene: TRBV7-8
CDR3 DNA: TGTGCCAGCAGCCCAGCGACAGCGGGTTGGAGCAATCAGCCCCAGCATTTT
CDR3 protein: CASSPATAGWSNQPQHF

clone size: .
D gene: .
CDR3 length: 12
J gene: TRBJ2-5
V gene: TRBV5-4
CDR3 DNA: TGTGCCAGCAGCCGGGACCAAGAGACCCAGTACTTC
CDR3 protein: CASSRDQETQYF

clone size: .
D gene: .
CDR3 length: 11
J gene: TRBJ2-7
V gene: TRBV12-3/TRBV12-4
CDR3 DNA: TGTGCCAGCTCTTCCCCCTACGAGCAGTACTTC
CDR3 protein: CASSSPYEQYF

clone size: once
D gene: .
CDR3 length: 14
J gene: TRBJ1-2
V gene: TRBV30
CDR3 DNA: TGTGCCTGGAGTCCCCTACGAATTAACTATGGCTACACCTTC
CDR3 protein: CAWSPLRINYGYTF

clone size: .
D gene: .
CDR3 length: 14
J gene: TRBJ1-3
V gene: TRBV9
CDR3 DNA: TGTGCCAGCAGCGTACAGGGGATTGGAAACACCATATATTTT
CDR3 protein: CASSVQGIGNTIYF

clone size: .
D gene: .
CDR3 length: 16
J gene: TRBJ1-5
V gene: TRBV6-1
CDR3 DNA: TGTGCCAGCAGTGAAGGGCAGGGATGGAGCAATCAGCCCCAGCATTTT
CDR3 protein: CASSEGQGWSNQPQHF

clone size: .
D gene: TRBD2
CDR3 length: 13
J gene: TRBJ2-2
V gene: TRBV30
CDR3 DNA: TGTGCCTGGGGGACTAGCGGCACCGGGGAGCTGTTTTTT
CDR3 protein: CAWGTSGTGELFF

clone size: .
D gene: .
CDR3 length: 17
J gene: TRBJ2-3
V gene: TRBV7-2
CDR3 DNA: TGTGCCAGCAGCTTACCTCGAGGCCAGATTAGGACAGATACGCAGTATTTT
CDR3 protein: CASSLPRGQIRTDTQYF

clone size: .
D gene: .
CDR3 length: 15
J gene: TRBJ1-4
V gene: TRBV19
CDR3 DNA: TGTGCCAGTAGTCCTGGACAGAACCTAAATGAAAAACTGTTTTTT
CDR3 protein: CASSPGQNLNEKLFF

clone size: .
D gene: TRBD2
CDR3 length: 14
J gene: TRBJ2-1
V gene: TRBV29-1
CDR3 DNA: TGCAGCGCTGACGGGCTAGCGGGTTACAATGAGCAGTTCTTC
CDR3 protein: CSADGLAGYNEQFF

clone size: .
D gene: TRBD1
CDR3 length: 15
J gene: TRBJ1-5
V gene: TRBV28
CDR3 DNA: TGTGCCAGCAGTTCGAGACAGGGGAGGGATCAGCCCCAGCATTTT
CDR3 protein: CASSSRQGRDQPQHF

clone size: .
D gene: .
CDR3 length: 17
J gene: TRBJ2-3
V gene: TRBV24-1
CDR3 DNA: TGTGCCACCAGTGACCAATACGCGGCAGGGTCCACAGATACGCAGTATTTT
CDR3 protein: CATSDQYAAGSTDTQYF

clone size: .
D gene: TRBD1
CDR3 length: 14
J gene: TRBJ1-1
V gene: TRBV4-1
CDR3 DNA: TGCGCCAGCAGCCAAGGCCCGACAGGGAATAAAGCTTTCTTT
CDR3 protein: CASSQGPTGNKAFF

clone size: .
D gene: .
CDR3 length: 13
J gene: TRBJ2-7
V gene: TRBV6-5
CDR3 DNA: TGTGCCAGCAGAGCAGGGGGGTCCTACGAGCAGTACTTC
CDR3 protein: CASRAGGSYEQYF

clone size: .
D gene: .
CDR3 length: 14
J gene: TRBJ1-1
V gene: TRBV2
CDR3 DNA: TGTGCCAGCAGTGAAGCATGGGCAGGCGCTGAAGCTTTCTTT
CDR3 protein: CASSEAWAGAEAFF

clone size: once
D gene: TRBD2
CDR3 length: 17
J gene: TRBJ2-2
V gene: TRBV9
CDR3 DNA: TGTGCCAGCAGCGTAGGGAGCGGCGGGAGGATCACCGGGGAGCTGTTTTTT
CDR3 protein: CASSVGSGGRITGELFF

clone size: .
D gene: .
CDR3 length: 15
J gene: TRBJ1-2
V gene: TRBV7-3
CDR3 DNA: TGTGCCAGCAGCTTAACGTGGTCAACTCAGGATGGCTACACCTTC
CDR3 protein: CASSLTWSTQDGYTF

clone size: .
D gene: .
CDR3 length: 14
J gene: TRBJ2-2
V gene: TRBV5-1
CDR3 DNA: TGCGCCAGCAGCCCGGGACAGAACACCGGGGAGCTGTTTTTT
CDR3 protein: CASSPGQNTGELFF

clone size: .
D gene: .
CDR3 length: 12
J gene: TRBJ1-5
V gene: TRBV19
CDR3 DNA: TGTGCCAGTAGTATAACTAATCAGCCCCAGCATTTT
CDR3 protein: CASSITNQPQHF

clone size: .
D gene: .
CDR3 length: 14
J gene: TRBJ1-4
V gene: TRBV7-9
CDR3 DNA: TGTGCCAGCAGCCCCGGGGTCCTTAATGAAAAACTGTTTTTT
CDR3 protein: CASSPGVLNEKLFF

clone size: .
D gene: TRBD1
CDR3 length: 17
J gene: TRBJ2-6
V gene: TRBV4-1
CDR3 DNA: TGCGCCAGCAGCAAGGGACAGGCGAGCTCTGGGGCCAACGTCCTGACTTTC
CDR3 protein: CASSKGQASSGANVLTF

clone size: .
D gene: .
CDR3 length: 14
J gene: TRBJ1-1
V gene: TRBV30
CDR3 DNA: TGTGCCTGGAGTGTCGCAGGGGCACACACTGAAGCTTTCTTT
CDR3 protein: CAWSVAGAHTEAFF

clone size: .
D gene: .
CDR3 length: 14
J gene: TRBJ1-3
V gene: TRBV6-5
CDR3 DNA: TGTGCCAGCAGCACAGGGAGCTCTGGAAACACCATATATTTT
CDR3 protein: CASSTGSSGNTIYF

clone size: .
D gene: .
CDR3 length: 15
J gene: TRBJ2-3
V gene: TRBV15
CDR3 DNA: TGTGCCACCAGCATAGTTGCAGGGTTCACAGATACGCAGTATTTT
CDR3 protein: CATSIVAGFTDTQYF

clone size: .
D gene: .
CDR3 length: 11
J gene: TRBJ1-1
V gene: TRBV11-3
CDR3 DNA: TGTGCCAGCAGCTTTTATGACGACAGAACCTTT
CDR3 protein: CASSFYDDRTF

clone size: .
D gene: TRBD1
CDR3 length: 19
J gene: TRBJ1-1
V gene: TRBV9
CDR3 DNA: TGTGCCAGCAGCGTAGGATGGACAGGCACTGCTAACATGAACACTGAAGCTTTCTTT
CDR3 protein: CASSVGWTGTANMNTEAFF